The T cell receptor beta chain under discussion was sequenced for a study of OX40 agonist ivuxolimab in advanced cancers. Study overall: A partial response was reached by three patients: one with hepatocellular carcinoma and two with cutaneous melanoma. Study findings and constraints: Averaging showed that CD8+ T cells had more expanded clones than CD4+ did.

Only in-frame clones appear in the TCRdb table, and some are missing; sequencing was by immunoSEQ multiplex PCR. The sample has about 100,000 clones, 75% to 95% seen once. For this clone: Its antigen remains unidentified.

The ends were cut back, 3 bases at V and 4 bases at J, with 9 bases in the middle. This CDR3 comprises 14 residues. Germline V gene data show CDR1 as LNHDA and CDR2 as SQIVND (reference sequence). The sample consisted of CD4+ or CD8+ T cells sorted from blood, taken in a trial of the OX40 agonist ivuxolimab. The clonotype was recovered from an adult with an advanced solid tumor such as melanoma, head and neck, liver or kidney cancer. The V and J genes are TRBV19 and TRBJ1-4; perhaps TRBD1 as D (5 bases). CDR3 in DNA: TGTGCCAGTAGTATGGGGACCCTTAATGAAAAACTGTTTTTT. Protein sequence: CASSMGTLNEKLFF. Variable domain in full (rest from reference TRBV19 and TRBJ1-4): DGGITQSPKYLFRKEGQNVTLSCEQNLNHDAMYWYRQDPGQGLRLIYYSQIVNDFQKGDIAEGYSVSREKKESFPLTVTSAQKNPTAFYLCASSMGTLNEKLFFGSGTQLSVL.